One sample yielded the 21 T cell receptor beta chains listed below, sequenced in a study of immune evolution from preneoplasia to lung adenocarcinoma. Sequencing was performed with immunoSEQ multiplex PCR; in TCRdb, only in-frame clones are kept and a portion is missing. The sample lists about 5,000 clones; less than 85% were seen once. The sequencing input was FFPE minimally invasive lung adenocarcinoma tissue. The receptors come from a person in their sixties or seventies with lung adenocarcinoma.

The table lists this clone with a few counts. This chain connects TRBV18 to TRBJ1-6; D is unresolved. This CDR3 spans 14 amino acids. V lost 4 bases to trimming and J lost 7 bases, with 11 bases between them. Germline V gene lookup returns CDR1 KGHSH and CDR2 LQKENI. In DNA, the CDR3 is TGTGCCAGCTCACAGGACGGATTCAATTCACCCCTCCACTTT. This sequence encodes CASSQDGFNSPLHF.

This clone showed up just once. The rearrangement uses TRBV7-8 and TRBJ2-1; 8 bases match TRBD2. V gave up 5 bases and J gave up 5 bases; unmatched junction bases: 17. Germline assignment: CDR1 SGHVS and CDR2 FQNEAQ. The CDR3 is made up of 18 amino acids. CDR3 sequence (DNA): TGTGCCAGCAGCACGCGGGAACCGGGACTAGTCATCGACAATGAGCAGTTCTTC. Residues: CASSTREPGLVIDNEQFF.

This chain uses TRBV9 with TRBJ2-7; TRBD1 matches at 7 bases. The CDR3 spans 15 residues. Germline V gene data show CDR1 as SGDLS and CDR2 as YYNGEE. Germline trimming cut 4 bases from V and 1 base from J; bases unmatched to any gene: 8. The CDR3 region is CASSLAGTDSYEQYF. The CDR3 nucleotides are TGTGCCAGCAGCTTAGCCGGGACAGATTCCTACGAGCAGTACTTC.

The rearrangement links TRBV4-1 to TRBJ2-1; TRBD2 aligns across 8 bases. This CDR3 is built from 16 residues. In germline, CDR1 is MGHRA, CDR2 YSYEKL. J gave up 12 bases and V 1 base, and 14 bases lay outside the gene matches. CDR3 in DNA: TGCGCCAGCAGCCAAGGGGGACTAGTCCGCGCACAGAGGCAGTTCTTC. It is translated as CASSQGGLVRAQRQFF.

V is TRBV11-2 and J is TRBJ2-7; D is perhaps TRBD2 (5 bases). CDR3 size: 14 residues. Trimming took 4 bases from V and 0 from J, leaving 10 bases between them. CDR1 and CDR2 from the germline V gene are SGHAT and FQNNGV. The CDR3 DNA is TGTGCCAGCAGCTCGCGACTAAGCTCCTACGAGCAGTACTTC. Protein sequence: CASSSRLSSYEQYF.

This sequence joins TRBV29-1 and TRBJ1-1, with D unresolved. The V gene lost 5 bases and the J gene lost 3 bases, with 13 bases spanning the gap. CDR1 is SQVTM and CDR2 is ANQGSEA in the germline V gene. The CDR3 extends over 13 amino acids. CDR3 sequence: CSVRLGFDTEAFF. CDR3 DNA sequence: TGCAGCGTTCGTTTAGGGTTTGACACTGAAGCTTTCTTT.

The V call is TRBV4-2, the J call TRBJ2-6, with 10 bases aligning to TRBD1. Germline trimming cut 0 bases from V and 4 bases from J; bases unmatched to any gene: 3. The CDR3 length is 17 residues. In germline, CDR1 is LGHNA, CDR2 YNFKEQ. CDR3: CASSQEGTGVGANVLTF. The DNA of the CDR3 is TGTGCCAGCAGCCAAGAGGGGACAGGGGTAGGGGCCAACGTCCTGACTTTC.

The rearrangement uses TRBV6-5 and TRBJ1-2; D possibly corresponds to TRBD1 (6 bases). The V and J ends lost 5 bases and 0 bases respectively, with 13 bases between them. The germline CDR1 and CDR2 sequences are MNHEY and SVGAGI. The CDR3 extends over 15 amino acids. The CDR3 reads CASSQQGGANYGYTF. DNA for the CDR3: TGTGCCAGCAGTCAACAGGGTGGAGCTAACTATGGCTACACCTTC.

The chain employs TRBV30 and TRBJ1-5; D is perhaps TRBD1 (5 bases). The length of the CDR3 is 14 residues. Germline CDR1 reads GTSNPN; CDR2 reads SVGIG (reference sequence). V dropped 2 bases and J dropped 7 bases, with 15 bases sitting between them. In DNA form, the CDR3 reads TGTGCCTGGAGTAGCACGGTGAAGGGGCAGCCCCAGCATTTT. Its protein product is CAWSSTVKGQPQHF. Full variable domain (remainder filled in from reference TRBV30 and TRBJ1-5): SQTIHQWPATLVQPVGSPLSLECTVEGTSNPNLYWYRQAAGRGLQLLFYSVGIGQISSEVPQNLSASRPQDRQFILSSKKLLLSDSGFYLCAWSSTVKGQPQHFGDGTRLSIL.

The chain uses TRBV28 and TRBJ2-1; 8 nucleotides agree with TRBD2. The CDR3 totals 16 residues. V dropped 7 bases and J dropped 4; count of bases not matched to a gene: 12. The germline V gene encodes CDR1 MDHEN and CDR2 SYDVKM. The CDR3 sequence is CASTRGLAGPYNEQFF. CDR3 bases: TGTGCCAGCACCCGGGGGCTAGCGGGTCCTTACAATGAGCAGTTCTTC. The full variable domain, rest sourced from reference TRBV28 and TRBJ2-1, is DVKVTQSSRYLVKRTGEKVFLECVQDMDHENMFWYRQDPGLGLRLIYFSYDVKMKEKGDIPEGYSVSREKKERFSLILESASTNQTSMYLCASTRGLAGPYNEQFFGPGTRLTVL.

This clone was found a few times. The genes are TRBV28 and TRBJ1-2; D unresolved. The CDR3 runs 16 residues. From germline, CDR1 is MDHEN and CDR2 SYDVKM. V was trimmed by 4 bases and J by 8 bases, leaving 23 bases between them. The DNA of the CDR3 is TGTGCCAGCAGTTCCCGGCGTGGTAATCGACTTGTGGGCTACACCTTC. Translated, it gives CASSSRRGNRLVGYTF.

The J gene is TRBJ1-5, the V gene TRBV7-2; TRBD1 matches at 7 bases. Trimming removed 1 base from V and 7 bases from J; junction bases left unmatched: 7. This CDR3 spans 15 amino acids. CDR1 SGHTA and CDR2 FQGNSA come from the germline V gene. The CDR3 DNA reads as TGTGCCAGCAGCTTAGAACAGGGGTTAAACCAGCCCCAGCATTTT. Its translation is CASSLEQGLNQPQHF.

The CDR3 coding sequence is TGTGCCAGCAAAGGACAGTCCAATCAGCCCCAGCATTTT. Its translation: CASKGQSNQPQHF. The J gene is TRBJ1-5, the V gene TRBV6-1; D may be TRBD1 (6 bases). With 7 bases removed from V and 3 bases from J, the gap between germline ends came to 10 bases. Germline V CDR1 and CDR2: MNHNS, SASEGT. The CDR3 spans 13 residues.

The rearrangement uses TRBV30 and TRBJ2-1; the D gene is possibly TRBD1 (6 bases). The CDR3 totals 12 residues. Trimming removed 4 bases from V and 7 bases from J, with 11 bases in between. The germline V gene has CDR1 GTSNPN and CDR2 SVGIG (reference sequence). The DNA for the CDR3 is TGTGCCTGGAATTCCAGGGGTAATGAGCAGTTCTTC. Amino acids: CAWNSRGNEQFF.

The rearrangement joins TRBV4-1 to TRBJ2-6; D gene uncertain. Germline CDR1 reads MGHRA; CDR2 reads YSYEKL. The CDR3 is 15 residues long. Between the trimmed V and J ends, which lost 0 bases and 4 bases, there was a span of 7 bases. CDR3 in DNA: TGCGCCAGCAGCCAAGATGGCACCGGGGCCAACGTCCTGACTTTC. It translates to CASSQDGTGANVLTF.

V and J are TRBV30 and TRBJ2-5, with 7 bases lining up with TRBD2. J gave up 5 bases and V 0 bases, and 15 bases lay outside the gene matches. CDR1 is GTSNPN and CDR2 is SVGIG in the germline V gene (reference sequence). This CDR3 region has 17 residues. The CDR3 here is CAWSVPFWGRASETQYF. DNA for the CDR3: TGTGCCTGGAGTGTCCCCTTCTGGGGGAGGGCCAGTGAGACCCAGTACTTC.

CDR3 residues: CASSLRGLASNEQYF. CDR3 sequence (DNA): TGTGCCAGCAGCTTAAGGGGACTAGCGAGTAACGAGCAGTACTTC. The V and J genes are TRBV7-2 and TRBJ2-7, with 10 bases aligning to TRBD2. The ends lost 2 bases at V and 5 bases at J; junction bases unmatched: 6. The CDR3 is made up of 15 amino acids. Germline CDR1 and CDR2: SGHTA and FQGNSA. The full variable domain, completed using reference TRBV7-2 and TRBJ2-7, is GAGVSQSPSNKVTEKGKDVELRCDPISGHTALYWYRQSLGQGLEFLIYFQGNSAPDKSGLPSDRFSAERTGGSVSTLTIQRTQQEDSAVYLCASSLRGLASNEQYFGPGTRLTVT.

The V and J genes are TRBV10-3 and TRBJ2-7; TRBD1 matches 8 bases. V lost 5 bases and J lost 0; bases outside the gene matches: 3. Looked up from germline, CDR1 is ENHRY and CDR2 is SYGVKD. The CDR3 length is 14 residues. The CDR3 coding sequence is TGTGCCATCAGTTTGACAGGGGACTCCTACGAGCAGTACTTC. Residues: CAISLTGDSYEQYF.

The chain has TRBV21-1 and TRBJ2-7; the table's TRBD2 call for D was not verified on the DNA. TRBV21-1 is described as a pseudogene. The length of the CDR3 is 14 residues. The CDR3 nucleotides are TGTGCCAGCAGCAAACGCGGAGCGAGTAACGAGCAGTACTTC. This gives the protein CASSKRGASNEQYF.

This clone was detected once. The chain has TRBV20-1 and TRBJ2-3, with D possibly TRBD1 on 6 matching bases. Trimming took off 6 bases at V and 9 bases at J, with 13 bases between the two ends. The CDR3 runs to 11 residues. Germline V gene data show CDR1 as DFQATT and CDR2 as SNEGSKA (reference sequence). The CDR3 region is CSASDRLTQYF. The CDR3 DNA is TGCAGTGCGAGTGACAGGTTGACGCAGTATTTT.

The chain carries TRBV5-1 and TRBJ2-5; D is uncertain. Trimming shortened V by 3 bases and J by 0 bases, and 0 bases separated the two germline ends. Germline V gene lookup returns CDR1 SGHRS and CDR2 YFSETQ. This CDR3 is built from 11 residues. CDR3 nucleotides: TGCGCCAGCAGCTACCAAGAGACCCAGTACTTC. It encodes CASSYQETQYF.